This entry lists 10 T cell receptor beta chains sequenced from one sample in a study of blood T cell repertoires in COVID-19. Data came from immunoSEQ multiplex PCR; TCRdb stores just in-frame clones and leaves some out. The table records around 270,000 clones, around 83% of them present only once. The specimen sequenced was peripheral blood. These receptors were collected from a woman aged 40-49 years who had recovered from COVID-19.

The chain joins TRBV3-1 (or the pseudogene TRBV3-2) to TRBJ2-2; D perhaps matches TRBD1 (5 bases). Germline V lookup: CDR1 LGHDT, CDR2 YNNKEL (reference sequence). The CDR3 is made up of 13 amino acids. V was cut by 4 bases and J by 4 bases, with 7 bases left in between. CDR3 protein: CASSLRGTGELFF. CDR3 sequence (DNA): TGTGCCAGCAGCCTAAGGGGCACCGGGGAGCTGTTTTTT.

This chain joins TRBV6-6 and TRBJ2-7, with TRBD1 matching 11 bases. The CDR3 consists of 15 residues. Trimming at V came to 5 bases and at J to 1 base, leaving 4 bases not matched to a gene. Germline CDR1 and CDR2: MNHNY and SVGAGI (reference sequence). The CDR3 region has the DNA TGTGCCAGCAGTCAGGGACAGGGGGGATCCTACGAGCAGTACTTC. Residues: CASSQGQGGSYEQYF.

Here the CDR3 reads CASSSEVKGSPLHF. The CDR3 nucleotides read TGCGCCAGCAGCAGCGAAGTTAAAGGTTCACCCCTCCACTTT. The rearrangement joins TRBV4-1 to TRBJ1-6; D is unclear. Trimming left V 5 bases short and J 9 bases short, with 14 bases between. The CDR3 is 14 residues long. In germline, CDR1 is MGHRA, CDR2 YSYEKL.

This chain links TRBV10-3 with TRBJ2-7; 9 bases agree with TRBD1. This CDR3 region has 15 residues. Germline V gene lookup returns CDR1 ENHRY and CDR2 SYGVKD. V lost 4 bases, J lost 4 bases, and 8 bases stayed unmatched. In DNA, the CDR3 is TGTGCCATCAGTGCCTCCGGGACAGGGAATTACGAGCAGTACTTC. This translates into CAISASGTGNYEQYF.

The chain combines TRBV3-1 (or the pseudogene TRBV3-2) with TRBJ2-1; TRBD2 matches at 8 bases. The CDR3 is 16 amino acids. The germline gives CDR1 LGHDT, CDR2 YNNKEL (reference sequence). The junction had 12 bases not matched to a gene; V was cut back by 4 bases and J by 7 bases. CDR3 sequence reads: CASSPPGAGGENEQFF. CDR3 nucleotides: TGTGCCAGCAGCCCGCCCGGGGCGGGGGGCGAAAATGAGCAGTTCTTC.

A single count supports this clone. The chain has TRBV7-2 and TRBJ1-1; D gene uncertain. CDR1 is SGHTA, CDR2 FQGNSA, per germline. This CDR3 comprises 15 residues. V was cut by 5 bases and J by 1 base, with 14 bases left in between. Here the CDR3 reads CASSQRLRGNTEAFF. The CDR3 nucleotides are TGTGCCAGCAGCCAACGGTTACGAGGGAACACTGAAGCTTTCTTT.

V gene TRBV28 combines with J gene TRBJ1-5, with unresolved D. CDR1 is MDHEN and CDR2 is SYDVKM in the germline V gene. This CDR3 is built from 14 residues. V lost 3 bases to trimming and J lost 0 bases, with 6 bases between them. CDR3 loop: CASSFGYSNQPQHF. CDR3 nucleotide sequence: TGTGCCAGCAGTTTCGGGTATAGCAATCAGCCCCAGCATTTT. The whole variable domain, filled in from reference TRBV28 and TRBJ1-5, reads DVKVTQSSRYLVKRTGEKVFLECVQDMDHENMFWYRQDPGLGLRLIYFSYDVKMKEKGDIPEGYSVSREKKERFSLILESASTNQTSMYLCASSFGYSNQPQHFGDGTRLSIL.

The CDR3 region is CASSLDSVSYEQYF. In nucleotides, the CDR3 is TGCGCCAGCAGCTTAGATTCCGTGAGCTACGAGCAGTACTTC. The rearrangement links TRBV5-1 to TRBJ2-7; D not resolved. CDR1 is SGHRS, CDR2 YFSETQ, per germline. V lost 2 bases to trimming and J lost 3 bases, with 12 bases between them. There are 14 residues in the CDR3.

The V gene is TRBV7-9, the J gene TRBJ1-2; tentatively, D is TRBD1 (5 bases). The V gene's germline CDR1 is SEHNR and CDR2 FQNEAQ (reference sequence). CDR3 size: 15 residues. V was trimmed by 4 bases and J by 4 bases, leaving 16 bases between them. CDR3 loop: CASSSGSPRLYGYTF. CDR3 coding DNA: TGTGCCAGCAGCTCAGGGTCTCCTCGCCTCTATGGCTACACCTTC.

The chain combines TRBV3-1 (or the pseudogene TRBV3-2) with TRBJ1-2, with D possibly matching TRBD1 (6 bases). Germline lookup yields CDR1 LGHDT and CDR2 YNNKEL (reference sequence). V gave up 4 bases and J gave up 3 bases, with 18 bases separating them. The CDR3 totals 16 residues. The CDR3 loop reads CASSRGDTGRDYGYTF. CDR3 bases: TGTGCCAGCAGCCGCGGGGACACAGGGAGGGACTATGGCTACACCTTC.